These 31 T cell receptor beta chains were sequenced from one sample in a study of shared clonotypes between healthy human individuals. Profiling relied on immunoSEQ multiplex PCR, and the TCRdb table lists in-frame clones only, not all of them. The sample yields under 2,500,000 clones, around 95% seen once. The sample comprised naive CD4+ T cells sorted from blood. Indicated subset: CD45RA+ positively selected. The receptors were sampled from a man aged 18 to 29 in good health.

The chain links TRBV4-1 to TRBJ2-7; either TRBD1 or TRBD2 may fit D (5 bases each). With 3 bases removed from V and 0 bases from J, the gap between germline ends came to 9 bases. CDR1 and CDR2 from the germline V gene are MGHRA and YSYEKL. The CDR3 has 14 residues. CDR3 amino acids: CASSHSGSSYEQYF. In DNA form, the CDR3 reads TGCGCCAGCAGCCATTCAGGGAGCTCCTACGAGCAGTACTTC.

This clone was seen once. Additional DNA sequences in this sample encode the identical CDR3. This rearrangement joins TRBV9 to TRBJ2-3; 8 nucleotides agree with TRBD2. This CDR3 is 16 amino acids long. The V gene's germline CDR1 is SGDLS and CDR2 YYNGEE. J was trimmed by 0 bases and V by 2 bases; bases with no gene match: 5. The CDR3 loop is CASSVGGDTSTDTQYF. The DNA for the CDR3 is TGTGCCAGCAGCGTCGGGGGGGATACTAGCACAGATACGCAGTATTTT. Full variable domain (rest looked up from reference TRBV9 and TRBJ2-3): DSGVTQTPKHLITATGQRVTLRCSPRSGDLSVYWYQQSLDQGLQFLIQYYNGEERAKGNILERFSAQQFPDLHSELNLSSLELGDSALYFCASSVGGDTSTDTQYFGPGTRLTVL.

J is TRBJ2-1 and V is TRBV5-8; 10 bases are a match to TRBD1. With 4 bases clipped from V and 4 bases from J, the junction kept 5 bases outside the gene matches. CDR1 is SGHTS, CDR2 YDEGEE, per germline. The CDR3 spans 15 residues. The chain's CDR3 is CASSARQGAYNEQFF. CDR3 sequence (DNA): TGTGCCAGCAGCGCCCGACAGGGGGCGTACAATGAGCAGTTCTTC.

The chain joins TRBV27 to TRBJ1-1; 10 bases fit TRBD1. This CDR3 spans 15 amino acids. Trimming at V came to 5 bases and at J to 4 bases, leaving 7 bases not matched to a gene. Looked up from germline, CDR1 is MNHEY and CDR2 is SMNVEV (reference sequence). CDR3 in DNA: TGTGCCAGCAGTCCGACAGGGGGCAGGAGCACTGAAGCTTTCTTT. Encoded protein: CASSPTGGRSTEAFF.

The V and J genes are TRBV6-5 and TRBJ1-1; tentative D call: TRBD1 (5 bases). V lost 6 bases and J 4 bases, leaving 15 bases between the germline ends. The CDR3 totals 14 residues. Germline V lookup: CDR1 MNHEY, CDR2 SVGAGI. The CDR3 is CASRTGGRATEAFF. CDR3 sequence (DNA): TGTGCCAGCAGAACGGGGGGGAGGGCCACTGAAGCTTTCTTT.

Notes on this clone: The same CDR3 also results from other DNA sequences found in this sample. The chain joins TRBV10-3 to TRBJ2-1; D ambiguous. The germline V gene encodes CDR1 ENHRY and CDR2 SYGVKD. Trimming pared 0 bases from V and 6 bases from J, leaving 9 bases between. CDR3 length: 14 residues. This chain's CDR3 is CAISESGGTNEQFF. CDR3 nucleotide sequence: TGTGCCATCAGTGAGTCCGGTGGAACCAATGAGCAGTTCTTC.

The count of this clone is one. The CDR3 nucleotides are TGTGCCAGCAGTTTATGGGGGGGACAGGGTAACTACGAGCAGTACTTC. Its protein is CASSLWGGQGNYEQYF. The rearrangement links TRBV28 to TRBJ2-7; TRBD1 matches 9 bases. From germline, CDR1 is MDHEN and CDR2 SYDVKM. The ends lost 0 bases at V and 3 bases at J; junction bases unmatched: 6. There are 16 residues in the CDR3.

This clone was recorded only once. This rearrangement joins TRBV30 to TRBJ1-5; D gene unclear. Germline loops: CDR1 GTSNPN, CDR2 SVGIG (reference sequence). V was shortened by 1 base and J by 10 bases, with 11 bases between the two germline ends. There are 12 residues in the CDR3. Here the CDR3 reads CAWSAPGKPQHF. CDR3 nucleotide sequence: TGTGCCTGGAGTGCTCCCGGGAAACCCCAGCATTTT.

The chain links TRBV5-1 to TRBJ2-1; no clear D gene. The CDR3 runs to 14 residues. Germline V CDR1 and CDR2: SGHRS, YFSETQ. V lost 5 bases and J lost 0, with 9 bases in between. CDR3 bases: TGCGCCAGCAGAGACGATCACTCCTACAATGAGCAGTTCTTC. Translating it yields CASRDDHSYNEQFF.

CDR3 bases: TGCGCCAGCAGCCAAGAACGCGTGGGGGGTGCCTACGAGCAGTACTTC. Translation gives CASSQERVGGAYEQYF. This chain uses TRBV4-1 with TRBJ2-7; perhaps TRBD2 as D (6 bases). Per the germline V gene, CDR1 is MGHRA and CDR2 is YSYEKL. With 0 bases removed from V and 2 bases from J, the gap between germline ends came to 14 bases. The length of the CDR3 is 16 residues.

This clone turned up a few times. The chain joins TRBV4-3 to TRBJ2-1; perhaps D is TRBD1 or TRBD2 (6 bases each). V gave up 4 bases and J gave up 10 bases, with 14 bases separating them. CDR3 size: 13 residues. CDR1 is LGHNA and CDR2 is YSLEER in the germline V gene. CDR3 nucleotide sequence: TGCGCCAGCAGCCTTAGGGGGGCCCCAGAGCAGTTCTTC. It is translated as CASSLRGAPEQFF.

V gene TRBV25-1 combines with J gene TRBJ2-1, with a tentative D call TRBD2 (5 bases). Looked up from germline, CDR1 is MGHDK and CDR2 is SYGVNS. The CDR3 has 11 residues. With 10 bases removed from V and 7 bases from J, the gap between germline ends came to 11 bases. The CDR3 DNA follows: TGTGCCACCCGGCCGGGGAATGAGCAGTTCTTC. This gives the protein CATRPGNEQFF.

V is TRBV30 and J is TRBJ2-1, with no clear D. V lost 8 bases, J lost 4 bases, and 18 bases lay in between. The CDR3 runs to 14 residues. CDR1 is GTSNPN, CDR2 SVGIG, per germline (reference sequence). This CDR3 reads CALFDSHTYNEQFF. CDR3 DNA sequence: TGTGCCCTCTTTGATAGTCATACTTACAATGAGCAGTTCTTC.

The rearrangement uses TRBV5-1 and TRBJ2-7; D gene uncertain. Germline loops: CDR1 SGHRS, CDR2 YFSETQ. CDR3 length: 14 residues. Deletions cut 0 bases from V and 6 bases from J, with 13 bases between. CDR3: CASSLESPLFEQYF. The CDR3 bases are TGCGCCAGCAGCTTGGAGTCTCCTCTCTTCGAGCAGTACTTC.

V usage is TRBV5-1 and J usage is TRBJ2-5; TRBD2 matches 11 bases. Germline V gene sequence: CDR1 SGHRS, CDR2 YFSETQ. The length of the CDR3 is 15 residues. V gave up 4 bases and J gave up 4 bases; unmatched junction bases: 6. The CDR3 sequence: CASSPSGGRLETQYF. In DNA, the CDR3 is TGCGCCAGCAGCCCTAGCGGGGGGCGTTTAGAGACCCAGTACTTC.

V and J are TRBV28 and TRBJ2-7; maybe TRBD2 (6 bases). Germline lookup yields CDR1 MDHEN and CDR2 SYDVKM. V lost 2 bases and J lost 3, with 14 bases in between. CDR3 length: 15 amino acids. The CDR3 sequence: CASSLGGFPLYEQYF. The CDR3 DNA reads TGTGCCAGCAGTTTAGGGGGGTTTCCGCTCTACGAGCAGTACTTC.

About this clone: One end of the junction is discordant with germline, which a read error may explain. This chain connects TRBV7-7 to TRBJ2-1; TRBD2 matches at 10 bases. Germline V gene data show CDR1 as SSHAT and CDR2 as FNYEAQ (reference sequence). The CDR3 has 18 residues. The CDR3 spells CASSAYRGGTSVDLEQFF. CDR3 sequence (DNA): TGTGCTAGCAGCGCCTACCGGGGGGGGACTAGCGTGGACTTGGAGCAGTTCTTC.

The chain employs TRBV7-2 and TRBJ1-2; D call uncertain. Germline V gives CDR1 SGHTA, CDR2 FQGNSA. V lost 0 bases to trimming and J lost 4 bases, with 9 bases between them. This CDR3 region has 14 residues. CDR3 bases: TGTGCCAGCAGCTTAGCTCCAGCTCTCTATGGCTACACCTTC. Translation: CASSLAPALYGYTF.

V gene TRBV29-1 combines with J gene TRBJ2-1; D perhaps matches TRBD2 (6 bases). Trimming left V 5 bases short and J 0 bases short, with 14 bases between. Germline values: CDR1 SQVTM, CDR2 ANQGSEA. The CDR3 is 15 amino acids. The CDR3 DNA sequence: TGCAGCGTTTGCTTGGGCGGGACCTCCTACAATGAGCAGTTCTTC. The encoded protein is CSVCLGGTSYNEQFF.

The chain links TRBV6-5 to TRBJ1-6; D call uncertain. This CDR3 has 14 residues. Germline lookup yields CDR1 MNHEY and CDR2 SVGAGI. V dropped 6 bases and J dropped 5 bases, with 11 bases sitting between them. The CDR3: CASRPGVNNSPLHF. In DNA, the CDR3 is TGTGCCAGCAGGCCCGGGGTGAATAATTCACCCCTCCACTTT.

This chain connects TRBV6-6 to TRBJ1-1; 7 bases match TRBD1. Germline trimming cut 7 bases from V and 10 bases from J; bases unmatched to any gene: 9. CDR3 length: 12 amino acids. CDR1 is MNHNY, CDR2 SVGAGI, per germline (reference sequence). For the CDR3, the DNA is TGTGCCAGCATCCCCGACAGGGCGTTAGCTTTCTTT. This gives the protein CASIPDRALAFF.

This CDR3 is CASSPGLVGIPNEQFF. The CDR3 nucleotides are TGTGCCAGCAGTCCCGGACTGGTGGGCATTCCCAATGAGCAGTTCTTC. The chain carries TRBV27 and TRBJ2-1, with D perhaps matching TRBD2 (5 bases). The CDR3 has 16 residues. Per the germline V gene, CDR1 is MNHEY and CDR2 is SMNVEV (reference sequence). The germline V and J ends were trimmed by 5 bases and 6 bases, with 20 bases remaining between them.

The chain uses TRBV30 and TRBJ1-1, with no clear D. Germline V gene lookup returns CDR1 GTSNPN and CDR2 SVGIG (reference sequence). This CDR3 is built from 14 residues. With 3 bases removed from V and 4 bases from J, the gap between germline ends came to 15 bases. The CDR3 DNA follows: TGTGCCTGGAGCATGGGAGGGAAAGCCACTGAAGCTTTCTTT. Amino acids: CAWSMGGKATEAFF.

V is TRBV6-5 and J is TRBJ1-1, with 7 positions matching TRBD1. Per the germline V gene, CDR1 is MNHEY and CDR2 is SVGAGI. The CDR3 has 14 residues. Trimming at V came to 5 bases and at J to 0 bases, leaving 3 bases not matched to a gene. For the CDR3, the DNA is TGTGCCAGCAGTCAACAGGGGTTGAACACTGAAGCTTTCTTT. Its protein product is CASSQQGLNTEAFF.

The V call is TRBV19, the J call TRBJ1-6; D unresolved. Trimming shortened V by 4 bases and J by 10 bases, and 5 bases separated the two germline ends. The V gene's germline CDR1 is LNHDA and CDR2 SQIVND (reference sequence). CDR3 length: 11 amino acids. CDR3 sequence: CASSKNSPLHF. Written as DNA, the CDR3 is TGTGCCAGTAGTAAGAACTCACCCCTCCACTTT.

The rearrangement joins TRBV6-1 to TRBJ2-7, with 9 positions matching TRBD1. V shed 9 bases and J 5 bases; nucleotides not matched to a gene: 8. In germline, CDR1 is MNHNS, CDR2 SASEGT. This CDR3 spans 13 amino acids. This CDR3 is CASRQGVTDEQYF. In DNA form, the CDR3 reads TGTGCCAGTAGACAGGGGGTAACGGACGAGCAGTACTTC.

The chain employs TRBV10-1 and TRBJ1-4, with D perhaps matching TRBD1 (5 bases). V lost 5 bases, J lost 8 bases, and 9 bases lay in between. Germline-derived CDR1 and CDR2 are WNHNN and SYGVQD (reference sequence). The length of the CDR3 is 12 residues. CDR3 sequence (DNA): TGCGCCAGCAGTCCGGGACGGGAAAAACTGTTTTTT. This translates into CASSPGREKLFF.

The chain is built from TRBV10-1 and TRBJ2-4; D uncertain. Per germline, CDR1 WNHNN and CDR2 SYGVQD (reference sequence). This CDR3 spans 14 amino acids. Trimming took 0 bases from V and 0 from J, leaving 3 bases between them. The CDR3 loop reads CASSESIAKNIQYF. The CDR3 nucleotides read TGCGCCAGCAGTGAGTCAATAGCCAAAAACATTCAGTACTTC.

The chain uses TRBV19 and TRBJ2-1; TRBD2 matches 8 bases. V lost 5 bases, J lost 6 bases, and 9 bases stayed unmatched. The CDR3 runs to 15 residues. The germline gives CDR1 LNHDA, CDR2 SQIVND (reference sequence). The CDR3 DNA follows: TGTGCCAGTAGTCCCACTAGCGGTCCTCGCAATGAGCAGTTCTTC. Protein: CASSPTSGPRNEQFF. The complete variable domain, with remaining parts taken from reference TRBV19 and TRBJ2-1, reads DGGITQSPKYLFRKEGQNVTLSCEQNLNHDAMYWYRQDPGQGLRLIYYSQIVNDFQKGDIAEGYSVSREKKESFPLTVTSAQKNPTAFYLCASSPTSGPRNEQFFGPGTRLTVL.

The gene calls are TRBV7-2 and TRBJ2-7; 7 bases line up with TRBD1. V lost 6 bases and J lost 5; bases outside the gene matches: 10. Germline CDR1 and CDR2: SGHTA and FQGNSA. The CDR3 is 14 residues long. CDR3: CASSLSTGVHEQYF. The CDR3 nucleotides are TGTGCCAGCAGTCTTTCCACAGGGGTGCACGAGCAGTACTTC.

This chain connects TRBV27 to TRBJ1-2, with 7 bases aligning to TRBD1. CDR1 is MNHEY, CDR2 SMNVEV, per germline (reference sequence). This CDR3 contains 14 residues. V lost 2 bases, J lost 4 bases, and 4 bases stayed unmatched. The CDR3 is CASSLRGQLYGYTF. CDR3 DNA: TGTGCCAGCAGTTTAAGGGGACAGCTCTATGGCTACACCTTC.